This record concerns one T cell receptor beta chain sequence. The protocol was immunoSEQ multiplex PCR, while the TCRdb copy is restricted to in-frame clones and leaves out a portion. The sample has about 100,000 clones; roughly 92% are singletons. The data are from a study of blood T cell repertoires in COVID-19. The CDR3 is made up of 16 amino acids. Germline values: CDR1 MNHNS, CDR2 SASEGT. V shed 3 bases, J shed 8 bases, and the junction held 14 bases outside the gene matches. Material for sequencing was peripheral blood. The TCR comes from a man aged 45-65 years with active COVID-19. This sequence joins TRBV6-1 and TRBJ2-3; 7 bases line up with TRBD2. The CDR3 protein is CASSENSGSGVTTQYF. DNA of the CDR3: TGTGCCAGCAGTGAGAACTCCGGGAGCGGGGTCACTACGCAGTATTTT.